Given below is one TCR beta chain in context. The sample is drawn from a study of blood T cell repertoires in COVID-19. About the study: The United States, Italy and Spain supplied acute and convalescent COVID-19 samples. Sources were T cells, B-cell-depleted T cells, or PBMCs; the material itself was cDNA or gDNA.

Unmatched junction bases numbered 5, after V lost 6 bases and J lost 0 bases. This CDR3 region has 15 residues. Germline CDR1 is MNHEY and CDR2 is SMNVEV (reference sequence). Methods used by the authors: Counts of nucleated cells, estimated from reference gene primer amplification, were obtained. Sequenced by immunoSEQ multiplex PCR; TCRdb stores in-frame clones only, minus some. For V, J and clone size, that table is used; D and trimming come from the DNA. The sample holds about 71,000 clones; 75% to 90% are singletons and the top ten take 2%. This TCR came from a man aged 25-45 years with acute or convalescent COVID-19. The chain employs TRBV27 and TRBJ2-3; 8 nucleotides line up with TRBD1. Sequencing was done on a sample of peripheral blood. The CDR3 region has the DNA TGTGCCAGCAGCCCGACAGGGGCAAGCACAGATACGCAGTATTTT. This codes for CASSPTGASTDTQYF.